These 29 T cell receptor beta chains came from one sample sequenced in a study of cytomegalovirus exposure and HLA in healthy donors. PCR was performed using 60 Vbeta and 13 Jbeta primers. Only in-frame clones appear in the TCRdb table, and some are missing; sequencing was by immunoSEQ multiplex PCR. The profile covers 95,000 to 110,000 clones, with less than 85% appearing a single time and about 2.5% taken by the ten largest. The sequencing input was PBMCs. The receptors were gathered from a man aged 18 to 35 in good health and CMV-seronegative.

Remarks on this clone: One end of the junction varies from germline; a read error may be responsible. Here the CDR3 reads CASGDSTTGTNVLTF. The CDR3 DNA reads as TGTGCCAGCGGGGACTCAACTACTGGGACCAACGTCCTGACTTTC. This chain links TRBV6-1 with TRBJ2-6, with TRBD2 as a possible D gene (6 bases). The CDR3 spans 15 residues. CDR1 and CDR2 from the germline V gene are MNHNS and SASEGT.

This clone was seen just once. For the CDR3, the DNA is TGTGCCAGCAGTGACCGGGACAGGGACTTAGAGACCCAGTACTTC. The encoded protein is CASSDRDRDLETQYF. The rearrangement uses TRBV25-1 and TRBJ2-5; 9 nucleotides line up with TRBD1. This CDR3 spans 15 amino acids. V gave up 3 bases and J gave up 4 bases; unmatched junction bases: 6. Germline CDR1 and CDR2: MGHDK and SYGVNS.

V usage is TRBV2 and J usage is TRBJ2-1, with TRBD1 as a possible D gene (8 bases). Germline V gene sequence: CDR1 SNHLY, CDR2 FYNNEI. The CDR3 length is 12 residues. Trimming removed 3 bases from V and 15 bases from J, with 15 bases in between. CDR3 in amino acids: CASSDVQGGWFF. CDR3 bases: TGTGCCAGCAGTGATGTACAGGGGGGGTGGTTCTTC.

J is TRBJ2-1 and V is TRBV4-3; D perhaps matches TRBD1 (5 bases). Germline assignment: CDR1 LGHNA and CDR2 YSLEER. V was shortened by 1 base and J by 2 bases, with 6 bases between the two germline ends. The CDR3 contains 14 residues. CDR3 sequence reads: CASSQGTTYNEQFF. CDR3 DNA sequence: TGCGCCAGCAGCCAAGGGACAACCTACAATGAGCAGTTCTTC.

The J gene is TRBJ2-5, the V gene TRBV6-5; 9 bases are shared with TRBD1. This CDR3 is built from 15 residues. Trimming removed 6 bases from V and 4 bases from J; junction bases left unmatched: 9. In germline, CDR1 is MNHEY, CDR2 SVGAGI. The CDR3 loop reads CASSYGTGCTETQYF. The CDR3, as DNA: TGTGCCAGCAGCTACGGGACAGGGTGTACAGAGACCCAGTACTTC.

This clone was detected once. V and J are TRBV19 and TRBJ1-5, with unresolved D. CDR3 length: 15 residues. Trimming left V 6 bases short and J 6 bases short, with 18 bases between. Germline assignment: CDR1 LNHDA and CDR2 SQIVND (reference sequence). Here the CDR3 reads CASSPTHWAGQPQHF. Written as DNA, the CDR3 is TGTGCCAGTAGCCCAACCCATTGGGCGGGTCAGCCCCAGCATTTT.

This clone was observed once. The chain recombines TRBV15 with TRBJ1-1; possible D gene TRBD1, 5 bases. The ends were cut back, 1 base at V and 1 base at J, with 10 bases in the middle. The CDR3 consists of 15 residues. Germline CDR1 is LNHNV and CDR2 is YYDKDF (reference sequence). In DNA form, the CDR3 reads TGTGCCACCAGCAGAGTGGAACAGGCGAACACTGAAGCTTTCTTT. This codes for CATSRVEQANTEAFF.

The V and J genes are TRBV4-3 and TRBJ2-7; D uncertain. This CDR3 has 15 amino acids. Germline-derived CDR1 and CDR2 are LGHNA and YSLEER. V was shortened by 0 bases and J by 1 base, with 10 bases between the two germline ends. The CDR3, as DNA: TGCGCCAGCAGCCAAGAAAACGGCAGGTCCTACGAGCAGTACTTC. Its translation is CASSQENGRSYEQYF.

The chain has TRBV9 and TRBJ2-1, with D perhaps TRBD2 (6 bases). Germline values: CDR1 SGDLS, CDR2 YYNGEE. This CDR3 is built from 14 residues. Trimming removed 2 bases at V and 9 bases at J, with 15 bases between. The CDR3: CASSVATSMGEQFF. CDR3 nucleotides: TGTGCCAGCAGCGTGGCGACTAGTATGGGTGAGCAGTTCTTC. The full variable domain, in which reference TRBV9 and TRBJ2-1 provide the parts outside the CDR3, is DSGVTQTPKHLITATGQRVTLRCSPRSGDLSVYWYQQSLDQGLQFLIQYYNGEERAKGNILERFSAQQFPDLHSELNLSSLELGDSALYFCASSVATSMGEQFFGPGTRLTVL.

The chain recombines TRBV6-5 with TRBJ2-5, with 9 bases identical to TRBD1. Gene TRBJ2-7 matches the end of the DNA better, so the J call may be wrong. The CDR3 contains 15 residues. In germline, CDR1 is MNHEY, CDR2 SVGAGI. CDR3 in DNA: TGTGCCAGCACCGAAGAGGGACAGGGATTTAACGAGCAGTACTTC. It translates to CASTEEGQGFNEQYF.

V is TRBV27 and J is TRBJ2-7; D is undetermined. Trimming cost V 6 bases and J 3 bases, with 18 bases left between them. The CDR3 is 15 residues long. Per the germline V gene, CDR1 is MNHEY and CDR2 is SMNVEV (reference sequence). CDR3 sequence (DNA): TGTGCCAGCAGCCCCTCGCCGGTCTTACTCTACGAGCAGTACTTC. Its protein product is CASSPSPVLLYEQYF.

This chain links TRBV6-1 with TRBJ1-1; no firm D call. The ends were cut back, 5 bases at V and 10 bases at J, with 11 bases in the middle. The CDR3 sequence is 11 residues long. The germline V gene has CDR1 MNHNS and CDR2 SASEGT. The CDR3 here is CASSYEGRAFF. Written as DNA, the CDR3 is TGTGCCAGCAGTTACGAGGGCCGAGCTTTCTTT.

The J gene is TRBJ2-3, the V gene TRBV18; 8 bases fit TRBD1. The CDR3 length is 16 residues. The V gene's germline CDR1 is KGHSH and CDR2 LQKENI. V lost 6 bases and J lost 2; bases outside the gene matches: 10. CDR3 sequence (DNA): TGTGCCAGCTCCGATTCGTGGACAGGGACCACAGATACGCAGTATTTT. Translating gives CASSDSWTGTTDTQYF.

This chain joins TRBV7-8 and TRBJ2-7; tentative D call: TRBD2 (5 bases). Germline V CDR1 and CDR2: SGHVS, FQNEAQ. The CDR3 is 15 amino acids. V gave up 8 bases and J gave up 6 bases, with 23 bases separating them. CDR3: CASGKYQSISGEQYF. The CDR3 coding sequence is TGTGCCAGCGGCAAATACCAAAGCATAAGCGGCGAGCAGTACTTC.

This chain uses TRBV27 with TRBJ1-2, with TRBD1 as a possible D gene (6 bases). This CDR3 is 14 amino acids long. The germline gives CDR1 MNHEY, CDR2 SMNVEV (reference sequence). V was trimmed by 3 bases and J by 7 bases, leaving 15 bases between them. The CDR3 here is CASSFSRQAGGYTF. In DNA form, the CDR3 reads TGTGCCAGCAGTTTCTCTAGACAGGCGGGTGGCTACACCTTC.

The J gene is TRBJ1-2, the V gene TRBV6-1, with 9 nucleotides matching TRBD1. V dropped 4 bases and J dropped 7; count of bases not matched to a gene: 10. The CDR3 is 15 residues long. Per the germline V gene, CDR1 is MNHNS and CDR2 is SASEGT. The CDR3 is CASSVWDRVQGGYTF. The CDR3 DNA reads as TGTGCCAGCAGTGTATGGGACAGGGTTCAGGGTGGCTACACCTTC.

This clone was found a few times. This chain links TRBV5-1 with TRBJ1-1; tentative D call: TRBD1 (6 bases). Germline CDR1 reads SGHRS; CDR2 reads YFSETQ. V was clipped by 7 bases and J by 1 base, with 14 bases between them. This CDR3 spans 14 amino acids. CDR3 in DNA: TGCGCCAGCGGAACAGGGTCCAGGAACACTGAAGCTTTCTTT. It specifies CASGTGSRNTEAFF. Full variable domain (outside the CDR3, taken from reference TRBV5-1 and TRBJ1-1): KAGVTQTPRYLIKTRGQQVTLSCSPISGHRSVSWYQQTPGQGLQFLFEYFSETQRNKGNFPGRFSGRQFSNSRSEMNVSTLELGDSALYLCASGTGSRNTEAFFGQGTRLTVV.

This clone was counted a single time. This chain connects TRBV10-3 to TRBJ1-5, with D unclear. CDR1 is ENHRY, CDR2 SYGVKD, per germline. There are 13 residues in the CDR3. V was shortened by 0 bases and J by 6 bases, with 6 bases between the two germline ends. The CDR3 nucleotides read TGTGCCATCAGTGAGTCCGGGTTTCAGCCCCAGCATTTT. It translates to CAISESGFQPQHF.

The rearrangement joins TRBV7-2 to TRBJ1-6; 7 bases are a match to TRBD1. Germline-derived CDR1 and CDR2 are SGHTA and FQGNSA. CDR3 length equals 17 residues. J gave up 7 bases and V 2 bases, and 11 bases lay outside the gene matches. The CDR3 reads CASSLKAPGQLNSPLHF. The CDR3 DNA follows: TGTGCCAGCAGCTTAAAAGCACCGGGACAGTTGAATTCACCCCTCCACTTT.

The genes are TRBV4-3 and TRBJ2-7; a possible D gene is TRBD2 (5 bases). This CDR3 is 15 amino acids long. V was clipped by 0 bases and J by 2 bases, with 11 bases between them. Germline CDR1 LGHNA, CDR2 YSLEER. The CDR3 region has the DNA TGCGCCAGCAGCCAAGAAGAGGGTTGGACCTACGAGCAGTACTTC. It encodes CASSQEEGWTYEQYF.

The chain carries TRBV7-2 and TRBJ1-2; unclear D gene. The V gene's germline CDR1 is SGHTA and CDR2 FQGNSA. The CDR3 length is 14 residues. Deletions cut 1 base from V and 5 bases from J, with 11 bases between. DNA for the CDR3: TGTGCCAGCAGCTTAGATCCAGGCCCTTATGGCTACACCTTC. This sequence encodes CASSLDPGPYGYTF.

A single count supports this clone. The chain links TRBV7-2 to TRBJ2-1, with TRBD2 matching 11 bases. The ends lost 5 bases at V and 10 bases at J; junction bases unmatched: 7. This CDR3 spans 14 amino acids. Germline V gene lookup returns CDR1 SGHTA and CDR2 FQGNSA. The DNA for the CDR3 is TGTGCCAGCAGCAGATTAGCGGGGGGGCGAGAGCAGTTCTTC. Translation gives CASSRLAGGREQFF.

This clone was picked up one time. CDR3 amino acids: CASSWGTGATGELFF. The CDR3 DNA sequence: TGTGCCAGCAGCTGGGGGACAGGAGCCACCGGGGAGCTGTTTTTT. This chain joins TRBV5-5 and TRBJ2-2, with 8 nucleotides matching TRBD1. Losses at the gene ends were 3 bases for V and 4 bases for J; bases not matched to a gene: 5. This CDR3 contains 15 residues. Germline values: CDR1 SGHKS, CDR2 YYEKEE (reference sequence).

The chain couples TRBV6-5 to TRBJ1-5; tentative D call: TRBD1 (6 bases). Trimming stripped 6 bases from V and 3 bases from J, with 9 bases between. Germline CDR1 MNHEY, CDR2 SVGAGI. This CDR3 region has 13 residues. The CDR3 is CASRAGVNQPQHF. The CDR3 DNA reads as TGTGCCAGCAGGGCAGGGGTCAATCAGCCCCAGCATTTT.

This clone has a single count. The rearrangement links TRBV6-5 to TRBJ2-7; a weak D match, TRBD1 (6 bases). Germline V CDR1 and CDR2: MNHEY, SVGAGI. Trimming removed 4 bases from V and 1 base from J, with 17 bases in between. CDR3 length equals 16 residues. DNA of the CDR3: TGTGCCAGCAGTTTGTCGGCGAGCAGGGGATCCTACGAGCAGTACTTC. Residues: CASSLSASRGSYEQYF.

The chain employs TRBV10-3 and TRBJ1-5; D may be TRBD1 (6 bases). Deletions cut 0 bases from V and 8 bases from J, with 14 bases between. CDR1 is ENHRY, CDR2 SYGVKD, per germline. This CDR3 region has 15 residues. Written as DNA, the CDR3 is TGTGCCATCAGTGAGTCGAGGGGGATGGTCAAGCCCCAGCATTTT. Translated, it gives CAISESRGMVKPQHF.

CDR3 DNA sequence: TGTGCCAGCAGCTCGATACCAGACAGGACGGGTGGCTACACCTTC. As protein: CASSSIPDRTGGYTF. The chain links TRBV5-5 to TRBJ1-2; perhaps TRBD1 as D (6 bases). The CDR3 spans 15 residues. Trimming stripped 3 bases from V and 7 bases from J, with 19 bases between. The V gene's germline CDR1 is SGHKS and CDR2 YYEKEE (reference sequence).

This chain uses TRBV6-5 with TRBJ2-1, with 7 bases matching TRBD2. The J segment lost 0 bases and the V segment lost 8 bases, leaving 7 bases of the junction unmatched. This CDR3 has 15 residues. The germline CDR1 and CDR2 sequences are MNHEY and SVGAGI. The CDR3 region has the DNA TGTGCCAGCGCGAAGTGGGGGGGCTCCTACAATGAGCAGTTCTTC. Translating gives CASAKWGGSYNEQFF.

The table lists this clone with a few counts. The chain is built from TRBV2 and TRBJ2-7; possible D gene TRBD1, 6 bases. The V and J ends lost 6 bases and 3 bases respectively, with 12 bases between them. Germline CDR1 SNHLY, CDR2 FYNNEI. The CDR3 is 13 residues long. This CDR3 is CASRKDSHYEQYF. The DNA of the CDR3 is TGTGCCAGCAGGAAGGACAGCCACTACGAGCAGTACTTC. Using reference TRBV2 and TRBJ2-7 for the parts outside the CDR3, the full variable domain is EPEVTQTPSHQVTQMGQEVILRCVPISNHLYFYWYRQILGQKVEFLVSFYNNEISEKSEIFDDQFSVERPDGSNFTLKIRSTKLEDSAMYFCASRKDSHYEQYFGPGTRLTVT.